Listed here are 28 T cell receptor beta chains from one sample, sequenced in a study of a mutant IDH1 vaccine in newly diagnosed glioma. The sample's time point: week 11, during vaccination. With topical imiquimod, each dose of the vaccine consisted of 300 ug of mutant IDH1 20-mer peptide. These receptors' antigens are unknown. The table came from immunoSEQ multiplex PCR; TCRdb's copy has only in-frame clones and leaves some out. Of about 36,000 clones listed, about four fifths were seen once; the top ten hold about 15%. The input for sequencing was peripheral blood mononuclear cells (PBMCs), taken from a glioma patient whose treatment included an IDH1 peptide vaccine. These receptor sequences come from a woman in her 30s with glioma. Some clones in this sample may be carry-over from other donors' samples.

The chain joins TRBV30 to TRBJ1-4, with a possible D match to TRBD1 (5 bases). This CDR3 comprises 15 residues. The germline V gene encodes CDR1 GTSNPN and CDR2 SVGIG (reference sequence). V lost 0 bases, J lost 3 bases, and 11 bases lay in between. The CDR3 DNA follows: TGTGCCTGGAGTGTAAAGGGGCAGGCTAATGAAAAACTGTTTTTT. It translates to CAWSVKGQANEKLFF. Full variable domain (missing parts from reference TRBV30 and TRBJ1-4): SQTIHQWPATLVQPVGSPLSLECTVEGTSNPNLYWYRQAAGRGLQLLFYSVGIGQISSEVPQNLSASRPQDRQFILSSKKLLLSDSGFYLCAWSVKGQANEKLFFGSGTQLSVL.

The chain links TRBV1 to TRBJ2-1. TRBV1 is a pseudogene segment. The CDR3 loop spans 13 amino acids. The CDR3 region is CTSSLRWVVEQFF. The CDR3 DNA follows: TGCACCAGCAGCTTACGCTGGGTAGTTGAGCAGTTCTTC.

The chain has TRBV30 and TRBJ1-3; D remains unclear. Trimming stripped 1 base from V and 11 bases from J, with 15 bases between. Per the germline V gene, CDR1 is GTSNPN and CDR2 is SVGIG (reference sequence). The CDR3 sequence is 13 residues long. The DNA for the CDR3 is TGTGCCTGGAGTGAGGTCCCGGGAACGGCCATATATTTT. As protein: CAWSEVPGTAIYF.

This clone was seen more than once but under ten times. V and J are TRBV29-1 and TRBJ2-4; no reliable D call. The CDR3 runs 10 residues. Germline V gene data show CDR1 as SQVTM and CDR2 as ANQGSEA. V was trimmed by 4 bases and J by 5 bases, leaving 3 bases between them. This chain's CDR3 is CSVAENIQYF. CDR3 DNA sequence: TGCAGCGTTGCGGAAAACATTCAGTACTTC.

This sequence joins TRBV18 and TRBJ2-7; D possibly corresponds to TRBD1 (5 bases). Germline CDR1 KGHSH, CDR2 LQKENI. The length of the CDR3 is 18 residues. V lost 1 base, J lost 0 bases, and 19 bases lay in between. This chain's CDR3 is CASSPLGAASSGSYEQYF. CDR3 nucleotides: TGTGCCAGCTCACCACTTGGGGCCGCCTCATCCGGCTCCTACGAGCAGTACTTC. Using reference TRBV18 and TRBJ2-7 for the parts outside the CDR3, the full variable domain is NAGVMQNPRHLVRRRGQEARLRCSPMKGHSHVYWYRQLPEEGLKFMVYLQKENIIDESGMPKERFSAEFPKEGPSILRIQQVVRGDSAAYFCASSPLGAASSGSYEQYFGPGTRLTVT.

V and J are TRBV27 and TRBJ2-2; weak D call: TRBD1 (7 bases). Germline loops: CDR1 MNHEY, CDR2 SMNVEV (reference sequence). The CDR3 has 14 amino acids. Trimming left V 8 bases short and J 8 bases short, with 18 bases between. CDR3 protein: CASGRQGGTGELFF. CDR3 bases: TGTGCCAGCGGCAGACAGGGTGGGACTGGGGAGCTGTTTTTT.

V is TRBV27 and J is TRBJ1-4, with TRBD1 identical over 7 bases. The CDR3 runs to 15 residues. Germline V CDR1 and CDR2: MNHEY, SMNVEV (reference sequence). The trim removed 2 bases at V and 11 bases at J, leaving 11 bases unmatched. CDR3 DNA: TGTGCCAGCAGTTTACACGGAGGGACAGTCGGGAAACTGTTTTTT. Its protein product is CASSLHGGTVGKLFF.

The table lists this clone with a few counts. This chain links TRBV4-2 with TRBJ1-1; unclear D gene. CDR1 is LGHNA and CDR2 is YNFKEQ in the germline V gene. The ends were cut back, 1 base at V and 2 bases at J, with 8 bases in the middle. This CDR3 contains 14 residues. The CDR3 reads CASSQVIANTEAFF. The CDR3 DNA reads as TGTGCCAGCAGCCAAGTGATAGCAAACACTGAAGCTTTCTTT.

The chain carries TRBV23-1 and TRBJ1-2, with TRBD1 matching over 7 bases. TRBV23-1 is designated an ORF whose function remains uncertain. The CDR3 extends over 14 amino acids. The junction had 4 bases not matched to a gene; V was cut back by 0 bases and J by 6 bases. CDR3 in amino acids: CASSQSQGGDGYTF. The CDR3 DNA reads TGCGCCAGCAGTCAATCCCAGGGGGGAGATGGCTACACCTTC.

The chain uses TRBV5-8 and TRBJ2-5; possible D gene TRBD1, 6 bases. The CDR3 length is 16 residues. V was shortened by 0 bases and J by 1 base, with 13 bases between the two germline ends. CDR1 is SGHTS, CDR2 YDEGEE, per germline. In DNA form, the CDR3 reads TGTGCCAGCAGCTTGGGGACACAGGGTCTCCAAGAGACCCAGTACTTC. As protein: CASSLGTQGLQETQYF.

This sequence joins TRBV6-5 and TRBJ2-3; 7 bases are a match to TRBD2. The length of the CDR3 is 15 residues. Germline assignment: CDR1 MNHEY and CDR2 SVGAGI. After removal of 6 bases from V and 3 bases from J, the junction contained 9 bases not matched to a gene. The CDR3 spells CASRGFGGVTDTQYF. The CDR3 DNA reads as TGTGCCAGCAGGGGTTTTGGGGGGGTTACAGATACGCAGTATTTT.

The rearrangement uses TRBV30 and TRBJ1-2; a possible D gene is TRBD1 (5 bases). The CDR3 is 14 amino acids. From germline, CDR1 is GTSNPN and CDR2 SVGIG (reference sequence). V lost 3 bases, J lost 4 bases, and 15 bases lay in between. CDR3 nucleotide sequence: TGTGCCTGGAGCGGCTGGGGGAGAGTCTATGGCTACACCTTC. Its protein product is CAWSGWGRVYGYTF.

The rearrangement uses TRBV10-2 and TRBJ2-2; perhaps TRBD2 as D (6 bases). Germline-derived CDR1 and CDR2 are WSHSY and SAAADI. The V and J ends lost 9 bases and 3 bases respectively, with 20 bases between them. This CDR3 is built from 16 residues. CDR3 DNA: TGCGCCAGTCACACAGGACTACCGACCTACACCGGGGAGCTGTTTTTT. The encoded protein is CASHTGLPTYTGELFF.

The J gene is TRBJ1-1, the V gene TRBV7-9, with D possibly TRBD1 on 5 matching bases. V lost 6 bases and J lost 6, with 32 bases in between. CDR3 length: 19 residues. The germline CDR1 and CDR2 sequences are SEHNR and FQNEAQ (reference sequence). The CDR3 loop is CASRGYGLVGAGRAAEAFF. DNA of the CDR3: TGTGCCAGCAGAGGCTATGGGCTAGTCGGGGCCGGGAGAGCGGCTGAAGCTTTCTTT.

The chain carries TRBV29-1 and TRBJ2-2; no clear D gene. Trimming took 5 bases from V and 5 from J, leaving 3 bases between them. CDR1 is SQVTM, CDR2 ANQGSEA, per germline. The CDR3 length is 10 residues. The CDR3 protein is CSVSTGELFF. CDR3 in DNA: TGCAGCGTTTCGACCGGGGAGCTGTTTTTT.

The rearrangement links TRBV7-8 to TRBJ2-7; 11 bases map to TRBD1. Germline V gene data show CDR1 as SGHVS and CDR2 as FQNEAQ. CDR3 length: 16 amino acids. V shed 5 bases and J 2 bases; nucleotides not matched to a gene: 8. The CDR3 spells CASSPPPDRGPYEQYF. CDR3 DNA: TGTGCCAGCAGCCCCCCACCGGACAGGGGGCCCTACGAGCAGTACTTC.

This clone appeared a few times. The V gene is TRBV5-1, the J gene TRBJ1-2; TRBD1 aligns across 10 bases. This CDR3 has 14 residues. With 4 bases clipped from V and 6 bases from J, the junction kept 6 bases outside the gene matches. Germline V gene lookup returns CDR1 SGHRS and CDR2 YFSETQ. This CDR3 reads CASSPTGTGDGYTF. CDR3 DNA sequence: TGCGCCAGCAGCCCTACCGGGACAGGGGATGGCTACACCTTC.

The chain has TRBV7-9 and TRBJ1-2; 10 bases line up with TRBD1. CDR1 and CDR2 from the germline V gene are SEHNR and FQNEAQ (reference sequence). This CDR3 contains 16 residues. The V segment lost 5 bases and the J segment 8 bases; nucleotides outside the gene matches: 14. This CDR3 reads CASSVPPTGGDKGYTF. CDR3 nucleotide sequence: TGTGCCAGCAGCGTCCCACCGACAGGGGGCGATAAGGGCTACACCTTC.

The V gene is TRBV11-1, the J gene TRBJ2-5, with 15 bases fitting TRBD2. This CDR3 has 16 amino acids. The germline gives CDR1 SGHAT, CDR2 FQDESV (reference sequence). J lost 5 bases, V lost 2 bases, and 3 bases had no gene match. The CDR3: CASSLLGTSGRETQYF. The CDR3 DNA reads as TGTGCCAGCAGCTTACTCGGGACTAGCGGGAGGGAGACCCAGTACTTC.

The genes are TRBV5-6 and TRBJ2-5; D is unresolved. The germline V gene has CDR1 SGHDT and CDR2 YYEEEE. V lost 2 bases and J lost 5, with 10 bases in between. The CDR3 has 13 amino acids. CDR3: CASSLGEWETQYF. The CDR3 bases are TGTGCCAGCAGCTTAGGCGAATGGGAGACCCAGTACTTC.

The rearrangement uses TRBV9 and TRBJ2-1, with a possible D match to TRBD1 (5 bases). Germline V CDR1 and CDR2: SGDLS, YYNGEE. The CDR3 covers 15 residues. V lost 1 base, J lost 4 bases, and 12 bases lay in between. For the CDR3, the DNA is TGTGCCAGCAGCGTACAGGGATCGCAATACAATGAGCAGTTCTTC. It is translated as CASSVQGSQYNEQFF. Combining the CDR3 with reference TRBV9 and TRBJ2-1 gives the whole variable domain DSGVTQTPKHLITATGQRVTLRCSPRSGDLSVYWYQQSLDQGLQFLIQYYNGEERAKGNILERFSAQQFPDLHSELNLSSLELGDSALYFCASSVQGSQYNEQFFGPGTRLTVL.

The chain links TRBV15 to TRBJ2-7; TRBD2 agrees at 7 bases. The junction had 10 bases not matched to a gene; V was cut back by 3 bases and J by 2 bases. CDR1 is LNHNV, CDR2 YYDKDF, per germline (reference sequence). CDR3 length equals 16 residues. The CDR3 sequence is CATSRTALAETYEQYF. The CDR3 DNA is TGTGCCACCAGCAGGACTGCCCTAGCGGAAACCTACGAGCAGTACTTC.

J is TRBJ2-5 and V is TRBV11-2; 11 positions match TRBD1. The CDR3 loop spans 15 amino acids. Germline CDR1 is SGHAT and CDR2 is FQNNGV. Trimming cost V 5 bases and J 5 bases; bases outside gene matches: 7. In nucleotides, the CDR3 is TGTGCCAGCAGCCTCGGACAGGGGGCGCATGAGACCCAGTACTTC. It encodes CASSLGQGAHETQYF.

This clone was observed a handful of times. The chain couples TRBV5-6 to TRBJ2-3, with D possibly TRBD2 on 5 matching bases. This CDR3 region has 14 residues. Germline values: CDR1 SGHDT, CDR2 YYEEEE. With 4 bases removed from V and 3 bases from J, the gap between germline ends came to 12 bases. Written as DNA, the CDR3 is TGTGCCAGCAGCGGAGGTCGGACTACAGATACGCAGTATTTT. Amino acid sequence: CASSGGRTTDTQYF.

The chain has TRBV7-8 and TRBJ2-7; 14 bases agree with TRBD2. Trimming cost V 4 bases and J 2 bases; bases outside gene matches: 13. This CDR3 is 19 amino acids long. CDR1 is SGHVS and CDR2 is FQNEAQ in the germline V gene. DNA for the CDR3: TGTGCCAGCAGCTCAAGGCCGGGACTAGCGGGAGCAAGGACCTACGAGCAGTACTTC. Its protein is CASSSRPGLAGARTYEQYF.

The rearrangement links TRBV13 to TRBJ1-2, with a weak D call TRBD1 (5 bases). Looked up from germline, CDR1 is PRHDT and CDR2 is FYEKMQ (reference sequence). V dropped 5 bases and J dropped 0 bases, with 13 bases sitting between them. This CDR3 has 15 residues. The CDR3 loop reads CASSLEWGANYGYTF. The CDR3 DNA sequence: TGTGCCAGCAGCCTCGAATGGGGCGCTAACTATGGCTACACCTTC.

The chain has TRBV6-1 and TRBJ2-7, with TRBD1 matching 10 bases. V lost 6 bases to trimming and J lost 1 base; unmatched junction nucleotides: 6. Germline CDR1 and CDR2: MNHNS and SASEGT. This CDR3 spans 15 amino acids. The DNA of the CDR3 is TGTGCCAGCAGGGCAAGGGACAGGGGTTCCTACGAGCAGTACTTC. This sequence encodes CASRARDRGSYEQYF.

The CDR3: CAWSLSTGELFF. The CDR3 DNA reads TGTGCCTGGAGTCTCAGTACCGGGGAGCTGTTTTTT. The V and J genes are TRBV30 and TRBJ2-2, with D hard to call. CDR1 is GTSNPN, CDR2 SVGIG, per germline (reference sequence). Trimming shortened V by 2 bases and J by 5 bases, and 6 bases separated the two germline ends. The CDR3 is 12 residues long.